Shown below are 25 T cell receptor beta chains from a single sample sequenced in a study of cytomegalovirus exposure and HLA in healthy donors (dated by TCRdb to the late 2010s). To prepare the library, the immunoSEQ multiplex PCR assay was applied. A mixture of 60 forward primers for TCR Vbeta segments and 13 reverse primers for TCR Jbeta segments was used in the multiplex PCR. As stored in TCRdb, this immuneACCESS dataset retains in-frame rearrangements with V and J assigned. A fraction of the clones does not appear; measured against another copy, unresolved V genes explain less than half of the discrepancy, and the remainder lacks a known reason. For this sample there are some 150,000 clones; 77% appear just once. The biggest ten clones account for under 2% of the sample. The sample consisted of PBMCs. Receptors were obtained from a female donor in good health and CMV-seronegative.

In its sample, this clone was seen a few times. The chain has TRBV6-1 and TRBJ2-1; 9 nucleotides align to TRBD1. The germline CDR1 and CDR2 sequences are MNHNS and SASEGT. After removal of 5 bases from V and 6 bases from J, the junction contained 5 bases not matched to a gene. This CDR3 comprises 14 residues. The CDR3 sequence is CASSRTGVGNEQFF. The CDR3 DNA follows: TGTGCCAGCAGTAGGACAGGGGTGGGCAATGAGCAGTTCTTC.

The chain has TRBV19 and TRBJ1-1; D not resolved. The CDR3 sequence is 15 residues long. V was cut by 7 bases and J by 5 bases, with 20 bases left in between. Germline V gene data show CDR1 as LNHDA and CDR2 as SQIVND (reference sequence). The CDR3 here is CASIPPRSAGTEAFF. In DNA form, the CDR3 reads TGTGCCAGTATCCCCCCTCGGTCAGCCGGGACTGAAGCTTTCTTT.

In this sample, this clone turned up a few times. This chain joins TRBV19 and TRBJ1-1; no clear D gene. V was cut by 7 bases and J by 2 bases, with 14 bases left in between. The CDR3 length is 14 residues. Germline lookup yields CDR1 LNHDA and CDR2 SQIVND (reference sequence). In DNA form, the CDR3 reads TGTGCCAGTACCGCGGGTGGAGTAAACACTGAAGCTTTCTTT. As protein: CASTAGGVNTEAFF.

The chain combines TRBV7-9 with TRBJ1-5; TRBD1 matches at 7 bases. The CDR3 consists of 15 residues. Unmatched junction bases numbered 11, after V lost 5 bases and J lost 7 bases. Germline CDR1 reads SEHNR; CDR2 reads FQNEAQ (reference sequence). The CDR3 sequence is CASSPRQGGSQPQHF. CDR3 bases: TGTGCCAGCAGCCCGCGACAGGGCGGATCCCAGCCCCAGCATTTT. Looking up the rest from reference TRBV7-9 and TRBJ1-5 gives the full variable domain: DTGVSQNPRHKITKRGQNVTFRCDPISEHNRLYWYRQTLGQGPEFLTYFQNEAQLEKSRLLSDRFSAERPKGSFSTLEIQRTEQGDSAMYLCASSPRQGGSQPQHFGDGTRLSIL.

The V gene is TRBV11-2, the J gene TRBJ1-1, with D unclear. This CDR3 comprises 16 residues. CDR1 and CDR2 from the germline V gene are SGHAT and FQNNGV. Between the trimmed V and J ends, which lost 1 base and 2 bases, there was a span of 14 bases. The chain's CDR3 is CASSLGPGELNTEAFF. In DNA form, the CDR3 reads TGTGCCAGCAGCTTAGGGCCCGGTGAACTAAACACTGAAGCTTTCTTT.

This clone came up once. The gene calls are TRBV6-1 and TRBJ2-7; D is perhaps TRBD1 (6 bases). The length of the CDR3 is 15 residues. Trimming removed 8 bases at V and 6 bases at J, with 23 bases between. Per the germline V gene, CDR1 is MNHNS and CDR2 is SASEGT. CDR3 loop: CASVKNRVPPREQYF. In nucleotides, the CDR3 is TGTGCCAGCGTAAAAAACAGGGTCCCTCCTCGCGAGCAGTACTTC.

V gene TRBV6-5 combines with J gene TRBJ2-3; possibly TRBD2 for D (6 bases). CDR1 and CDR2 from the germline V gene are MNHEY and SVGAGI. This CDR3 region has 14 residues. Trimming removed 6 bases from V and 5 bases from J, with 15 bases in between. The CDR3, as DNA: TGTGCCAGCAGCAGACTAGGAGCATTAGATACGCAGTATTTT. Amino acid sequence: CASSRLGALDTQYF.

This clone has more than one count but fewer than ten. The chain uses TRBV7-7 and TRBJ2-7, with D perhaps TRBD1 (5 bases). V was cut by 1 base and J by 3 bases, with 13 bases left in between. The CDR3 is 15 amino acids. Germline V CDR1 and CDR2: SSHAT, FNYEAQ (reference sequence). CDR3 in amino acids: CASSLGKGVGYEQYF. Here the CDR3 DNA reads TGTGCCAGCAGCTTAGGAAAAGGGGTAGGCTACGAGCAGTACTTC.

The chain recombines TRBV27 with TRBJ2-1; 9 bases line up with TRBD2. V gave up 9 bases and J gave up 5 bases; unmatched junction bases: 11. Germline assignment: CDR1 MNHEY and CDR2 SMNVEV (reference sequence). CDR3 size: 15 residues. CDR3 residues: CASRGLAGLNNEQFF. DNA of the CDR3: TGTGCCAGTCGAGGTCTAGCGGGGTTAAACAATGAGCAGTTCTTC.

This sequence joins TRBV5-1 and TRBJ2-3; 8 positions agree with TRBD1. CDR3 size: 14 residues. CDR1 and CDR2 (germline): SGHRS, YFSETQ. V trimming: 7 bases; J trimming: 1 base; junction bases outside the gene matches: 5. The CDR3 DNA reads as TGCGCCAGCTCCACGACAGGGGGCACAGATACGCAGTATTTT. It translates to CASSTTGGTDTQYF. The full variable domain, in which reference TRBV5-1 and TRBJ2-3 provide the parts outside the CDR3, is KAGVTQTPRYLIKTRGQQVTLSCSPISGHRSVSWYQQTPGQGLQFLFEYFSETQRNKGNFPGRFSGRQFSNSRSEMNVSTLELGDSALYLCASSTTGGTDTQYFGPGTRLTVL.

This clone has just one count. This chain joins TRBV11-2 and TRBJ1-3; TRBD1 matches 8 bases. Germline values: CDR1 SGHAT, CDR2 FQNNGV. This CDR3 spans 17 amino acids. The J segment lost 4 bases and the V segment lost 5 bases, leaving 13 bases of the junction unmatched. This CDR3 reads CASSRSTVTGVGNTIYF. CDR3 coding DNA: TGTGCCAGCAGCCGTTCGACAGTGACAGGGGTCGGAAACACCATATATTTT.

This clone was counted a few times. The same CDR3 can be traced to other DNA sequences in this sample. The chain carries TRBV5-1 and TRBJ1-1; D is ambiguous. This CDR3 has 13 residues. The V and J ends lost 0 bases and 2 bases respectively, with 5 bases between them. Germline CDR1 SGHRS, CDR2 YFSETQ. CDR3 bases: TGCGCCAGCAGCTTGGCTCTTAACACTGAAGCTTTCTTT. Amino acid sequence: CASSLALNTEAFF.

The chain links TRBV19 to TRBJ1-3; D call uncertain. This CDR3 spans 16 amino acids. The germline V gene has CDR1 LNHDA and CDR2 SQIVND (reference sequence). V gave up 6 bases and J gave up 4 bases, with 19 bases separating them. CDR3 nucleotide sequence: TGTGCCAGTAGGACTGGTGTTACGGCTTCAGGAAACACCATATATTTT. Its translation: CASRTGVTASGNTIYF.

V gene TRBV9 combines with J gene TRBJ2-1; tentative D call: TRBD1 (6 bases). CDR1 is SGDLS, CDR2 YYNGEE, per germline. There are 14 residues in the CDR3. The V and J ends lost 3 bases and 4 bases respectively, with 11 bases between them. For the CDR3, the DNA is TGTGCCAGCAGCGACAGGGTCGGATACAATGAGCAGTTCTTC. Translated, it gives CASSDRVGYNEQFF.

This clone was seen a handful of times. The chain combines TRBV5-6 with TRBJ2-3; 13 bases fit TRBD2. Looked up from germline, CDR1 is SGHDT and CDR2 is YYEEEE. The CDR3 is 14 residues long. Germline trimming cut 5 bases from V and 14 bases from J; bases unmatched to any gene: 11. CDR3 sequence: CASSFGTSGAPPYF. The CDR3 region has the DNA TGTGCCAGCAGTTTTGGGACTAGCGGGGCCCCTCCGTATTTT.

This chain uses TRBV9 with TRBJ1-2, with 11 bases identical to TRBD1. The CDR3 has 18 amino acids. Trimming at V came to 4 bases and at J to 0 bases, leaving 11 bases not matched to a gene. The germline V gene has CDR1 SGDLS and CDR2 YYNGEE. The CDR3 DNA is TGTGCCAGCAGCCCGTCGGGGACAGGGGGGCCTTCTAACTATGGCTACACCTTC. It is translated as CASSPSGTGGPSNYGYTF.

The chain is built from TRBV11-2 and TRBJ1-1; D is undetermined. The V end was cut by 0 bases, the J end by 3 bases, with 11 bases between. Germline V gene data show CDR1 as SGHAT and CDR2 as FQNNGV. CDR3 length: 15 residues. DNA for the CDR3: TGTGCCAGCAGCTTAGATCCGGTGCGGGACACTGAAGCTTTCTTT. This sequence encodes CASSLDPVRDTEAFF.

The chain couples TRBV2 to TRBJ1-3, with D perhaps matching TRBD1 (5 bases). Germline V CDR1 and CDR2: SNHLY, FYNNEI. CDR3 length: 18 amino acids. Trimming left V 1 base short and J 0 bases short, with 16 bases between. CDR3 residues: CASSEGTPPGHSGNTIYF. The CDR3 DNA sequence: TGTGCCAGCAGTGAAGGGACCCCTCCAGGGCACTCTGGAAACACCATATATTTT. Complete variable domain (other parts from reference TRBV2 and TRBJ1-3): EPEVTQTPSHQVTQMGQEVILRCVPISNHLYFYWYRQILGQKVEFLVSFYNNEISEKSEIFDDQFSVERPDGSNFTLKIRSTKLEDSAMYFCASSEGTPPGHSGNTIYFGEGSWLTVV.

The chain employs TRBV6-4 and TRBJ2-1; 10 nucleotides align to TRBD2. V was clipped by 2 bases and J by 14 bases; unmatched bases: 12. Germline-derived CDR1 and CDR2 are MRHNA and SNTAGT. CDR3 length: 15 amino acids. The CDR3: CASSDEAGGGLNKFF. DNA for the CDR3: TGTGCCAGCAGTGACGAAGCGGGAGGGGGTTTGAATAAGTTCTTC.

The chain carries TRBV5-1 and TRBJ2-1; 7 bases agree with TRBD1. Germline trimming cut 4 bases from V and 3 bases from J; bases unmatched to any gene: 13. CDR3 length equals 17 residues. Looked up from germline, CDR1 is SGHRS and CDR2 is YFSETQ. CDR3 protein: CASSLALGGPNYNEQFF. The CDR3 DNA is TGCGCCAGCAGCCTGGCCCTAGGGGGCCCAAACTACAATGAGCAGTTCTTC.

This clone was counted only a few times. The chain is built from TRBV7-9 and TRBJ2-1, with 11 bases identical to TRBD2. Germline assignment: CDR1 SEHNR and CDR2 FQNEAQ (reference sequence). The trim removed 1 base at V and 0 bases at J, leaving 5 bases unmatched. CDR3 length: 18 amino acids. DNA of the CDR3: TGTGCCAGCAGCTTAGGTCGACTAGCGGGGAGCTCCTACAATGAGCAGTTCTTC. Amino acid sequence: CASSLGRLAGSSYNEQFF.

This chain links TRBV5-4 with TRBJ2-7; TRBD1 matches 8 bases. J was trimmed by 3 bases and V by 2 bases; bases with no gene match: 4. The V gene's germline CDR1 is SGHNT and CDR2 YYREEE (reference sequence). The CDR3 has 14 residues. CDR3 bases: TGTGCCAGCAGCTTTGACAGGGGAGACTACGAGCAGTACTTC. It specifies CASSFDRGDYEQYF.

CDR3 sequence (DNA): TGTGCCAGCAGTTTATCGGGGGACAGGGGCGAAGACGGCTACACCTTC. Encoded protein: CASSLSGDRGEDGYTF. The chain combines TRBV27 with TRBJ1-2, with 10 bases that match TRBD1. V shed 0 bases, J shed 8 bases, and the junction held 9 bases outside the gene matches. The CDR3 contains 16 residues. Germline V gene sequence: CDR1 MNHEY, CDR2 SMNVEV (reference sequence).

The chain uses TRBV18 and TRBJ1-2; tentative D call: TRBD1 (5 bases). The CDR3 is 14 amino acids. CDR1 is KGHSH and CDR2 is LQKENI in the germline V gene. V gave up 3 bases and J gave up 4 bases, with 12 bases separating them. In DNA, the CDR3 is TGTGCCAGCTCACCCGGTCGGGGGGGCTATGGCTACACCTTC. It is translated as CASSPGRGGYGYTF.

The chain couples TRBV14 to TRBJ1-2, with 7 nucleotides matching TRBD1. The CDR3 is 12 residues long. Germline V CDR1 and CDR2: SGHDN, FVKESK. V gave up 4 bases and J gave up 7 bases; unmatched junction bases: 3. CDR3 protein: CASSRDRVGYTF. CDR3 bases: TGTGCCAGCAGCCGAGACAGGGTTGGCTACACCTTC.